This T cell receptor (beta chain) was sequenced in a study of response to subunit inactivated influenza vaccine. General observations from the study: Every seasonal influenza vaccination brings in few new T cells, the authors suggested.

The CDR3 extends over 13 amino acids. Germline values: CDR1 MNHEY, CDR2 SVGEGT. The V gene end was trimmed by 5 bases and the J gene end by 9 bases; junction bases not matched to a gene: 6. This clonotype was found many times. What it binds is not known. TCRdb processed the RT-PCR reads anew with MiXCR; each CDR3 protein has one entry. The data hold about 780,000 distinct CDR3 sequences, with less than 20% observed a single time. This specimen was PBMCs from blood, taken around 5 days after vaccination. The gene calls are TRBV6-2 or TRBV6-3 and TRBJ2-1; 8 bases map to TRBD2. This receptor was taken from a man in his forties or fifties who received an inactivated influenza vaccine. CDR3 coding DNA: TGTGCCAGCAGTCTTGGACTAGCTAGTGAGCAGTTCTTC. Amino acids: CASSLGLASEQFF.